A selection of T cell receptor beta chains follows, all from one sample in a study of cytomegalovirus exposure and HLA in healthy donors. Produced via immunoSEQ multiplex PCR; TCRdb's table is partial and in-frame only. Counted here are tens of thousands of clones, about 96% occurring once; the ten biggest clones make up under 2.5%. The sequenced sample consisted of PBMCs. The source is a man between 18 and 29 years old in good health and CMV-seronegative. The CDR3 runs from the conserved cysteine through the conserved F or W. The D gene is left open where the match is weak. Expanded clones get a size class; other rows say once, few or many, or leave the size out.

>NA|once|TRBV28|TRBJ1-5
CATKEGDQPQHF
>NA|NA|TRBV9|TRBJ1-1
CASSVAPRDGEAFF
>TRBD2|NA|TRBV6-5|TRBJ2-3
CASSRTSGSTDTQYF
>TRBD1|NA|TRBV15|TRBJ1-1
CATSRDRDRMNTEAFF
>NA|NA|TRBV11-3|TRBJ1-1
CASSSGRDTNTEAFF
>TRBD1|NA|TRBV11-2|TRBJ2-1
CASSLATGGLDNEQFF
>NA|NA|TRBV29-1|TRBJ1-1
CSVGGGYTEAFF
>TRBD1|NA|TRBV19|TRBJ1-1
CASSILTGSVNTEAFF
>NA|NA|TRBV2|TRBJ2-1
CAGQGVPPYNEQFF
>TRBD2|NA|TRBV9|TRBJ2-1
CASSVGSSGSNEQFF
>TRBD1|NA|TRBV5-4|TRBJ2-1
CASSAQTGGFYNEQFF
>TRBD1|NA|TRBV7-9|TRBJ2-7
CASSFRRQGAYEQYF
>NA|NA|TRBV10-3|TRBJ1-1
CAITVEGPEAFF
>TRBD2|NA|TRBV5-1|TRBJ2-7
CASSFTSASEQYF
>TRBD1|NA|TRBV6-4|TRBJ1-2
CASSDYRDRGKVNYGYTF
>NA|NA|TRBV5-1|TRBJ1-1
CASSLARETEAFF
>TRBD1|NA|TRBV7-2|TRBJ1-1
CASSRQGPNTEAFF
>TRBD1|NA|TRBV4-1|TRBJ2-1
CASSQAQGTGGGEQFF
>TRBD2|NA|TRBV4-1|TRBJ2-1
CASGKTSGRYNEQFF
>NA|few|TRBV14|TRBJ2-7
CASSQDWDSVYEQYF
>NA|NA|TRBV13|TRBJ1-1
CASSQNTEAFF
>NA|NA|TRBV5-1|TRBJ1-5
CASSLSAGSEPQHF
>NA|NA|TRBV2|TRBJ2-3
CASSDWEEDTQYF
>NA|NA|TRBV29-1|TRBJ2-7
CSVEKGQGLYEQYF